Each of the 16 T cell receptor beta chains below was sequenced from the same sample in a study of Ad26.COV2.S vaccination and SARS-CoV-2 variants. Profiling relied on immunoSEQ multiplex PCR, and the TCRdb table lists in-frame clones only, not all of them. The data hold some 410,000 clones, with around 93% observed a single time. Treatment here: some 19 received Ad26.COV2.S at low or high dose, single or two shots; several received placebo; per-sample allocation not given. Specimens were obtained on day 63 following the first vaccine or placebo injection. The sequencing here drew on peripheral blood, taken in a trial of Ad26.COV2.S vaccine versus placebo. The receptors were gathered from a person between 18 and 59 years old who received the Ad26.COV2.S COVID-19 vaccine or a placebo.

The chain employs TRBV19 and TRBJ1-1, with a tentative D call TRBD1 (5 bases). Germline-derived CDR1 and CDR2 are LNHDA and SQIVND (reference sequence). The CDR3 is made up of 14 amino acids. Trimming removed 3 bases from V and 1 base from J, with 9 bases in between. The CDR3 sequence: CASSIGAGNTEAFF. CDR3 in DNA: TGTGCCAGTAGTATCGGGGCTGGGAACACTGAAGCTTTCTTT.

The V and J genes are TRBV27 and TRBJ2-7; 7 bases agree with TRBD2. The CDR3 spans 14 residues. CDR1 and CDR2 from the germline V gene are MNHEY and SMNVEV (reference sequence). The trim removed 8 bases at V and 0 bases at J, leaving 7 bases unmatched. The CDR3 nucleotides read TGTGCCAGCGGGTACGGGGGGACCTCCTACGAGCAGTACTTC. Residues: CASGYGGTSYEQYF.

This clone has a single count. This rearrangement joins TRBV11-2 to TRBJ2-5; tentative D call: TRBD2 (6 bases). This CDR3 has 16 residues. V lost 1 base and J lost 4, with 16 bases in between. Germline assignment: CDR1 SGHAT and CDR2 FQNNGV. CDR3 sequence: CASSLGGVGRGETQYF. The CDR3 DNA sequence: TGTGCCAGCAGCTTAGGGGGGGTGGGCAGAGGAGAGACCCAGTACTTC.

V and J are TRBV6-2 or TRBV6-3 and TRBJ1-1; D remains unclear. Deletions cut 2 bases from V and 0 bases from J, with 10 bases between. CDR3 length equals 15 residues. Germline CDR1 is MNHEY and CDR2 is SVGEGT. CDR3 in DNA: TGTGCCAGCAGTTACCGCCTAGTCTTGAACACTGAAGCTTTCTTT. Translating gives CASSYRLVLNTEAFF.

The chain has TRBV3-1 (or the pseudogene TRBV3-2) and TRBJ1-6; D is perhaps TRBD1 (5 bases). V lost 4 bases and J 8 bases, leaving 15 bases between the germline ends. The CDR3 length is 15 residues. The germline V gene encodes CDR1 LGHDT and CDR2 YNNKEL (reference sequence). The CDR3 loop is CASSLLPGGDSPLHF. The CDR3 DNA follows: TGTGCCAGCAGCCTCCTGCCCGGGGGAGATTCACCCCTCCACTTT.

The chain couples TRBV4-1 to TRBJ2-2; no clear D. This CDR3 contains 14 residues. The ends were cut back, 5 bases at V and 0 bases at J, with 7 bases in the middle. Germline V gene sequence: CDR1 MGHRA, CDR2 YSYEKL. The CDR3 DNA follows: TGCGCCAGCAGCAATATAGCGAACACCGGGGAGCTGTTTTTT. Translation gives CASSNIANTGELFF.

This chain connects TRBV12-3 or TRBV12-4 to TRBJ1-2; 7 bases are shared with TRBD1. This CDR3 contains 13 residues. The V gene end was trimmed by 5 bases and the J gene end by 6 bases; junction bases not matched to a gene: 6. Here the CDR3 reads CASSVTGQDGYTF. As DNA, the CDR3 is TGTGCCAGCAGTGTGACAGGGCAAGATGGCTACACCTTC.

The chain links TRBV20-1 to TRBJ1-1; no definite D call. The V and J ends lost 3 bases and 3 bases respectively, with 11 bases between them. Germline assignment: CDR1 DFQATT and CDR2 SNEGSKA (reference sequence). This CDR3 is built from 13 residues. DNA of the CDR3: TGCAGTGCTAGTTTCCCCCAATACACTGAAGCTTTCTTT. Residues: CSASFPQYTEAFF.

The V gene is TRBV12-2, the J gene TRBJ1-2. TRBV12-2 constitutes a pseudogene. The CDR3 runs to 14 residues. CDR3 in DNA: TGTGCAAGTCGCTTAGCTGGTGGAAGCGATGGCTACACCTTC. Translated, it gives CASRLAGGSDGYTF.

Worth noting for this clone: Because it lacks the conserved phenylalanine or tryptophan at the end, this CDR3 is likely a read error. No DNA is shown, since the ends of the CDR3 on it are uncertain; the CDR3 is the one TCRdb lists. The chain employs TRBV5-1 and TRBJ1-2; whether TRBD1, the table's D call, matches the DNA was not checked. Looked up from germline, CDR1 is SGHRS and CDR2 is YFSETQ. The CDR3 has 12 residues if both end residues are counted. CDR3 sequence: CASSLSEGAQEL.

This clone was seen more than once but under ten times. This chain connects TRBV5-4 to TRBJ1-3; D ambiguous. Germline CDR1 reads SGHNT; CDR2 reads YYREEE (reference sequence). This CDR3 is built from 15 residues. V lost 0 bases, J lost 0 bases, and 7 bases lay in between. DNA for the CDR3: TGTGCCAGCAGCTTGGACCTGAGCTCTGGAAACACCATATATTTT. Translating it yields CASSLDLSSGNTIYF.

The V gene is TRBV10-2, the J gene TRBJ2-3; no clear D gene. The ends were cut back, 6 bases at V and 2 bases at J, with 15 bases in the middle. There are 15 residues in the CDR3. Germline V gene lookup returns CDR1 WSHSY and CDR2 SAAADI. In DNA, the CDR3 is TGCGCCAGCAGCTCTCTAGAGCTACTCACAGATACGCAGTATTTT. Protein product: CASSSLELLTDTQYF.

The genes are TRBV18 and TRBJ2-1; 11 bases map to TRBD2. CDR1 is KGHSH, CDR2 LQKENI, per germline. With V trimmed by 6 bases and J by 7 bases, 11 bases remained unmatched. The length of the CDR3 is 16 residues. The CDR3 nucleotides read TGTGCCAGCTCGCCAAATAGCGGGGGGGCGTGGAATGAGCAGTTCTTC. Protein product: CASSPNSGGAWNEQFF.

The chain employs TRBV7-8 and TRBJ2-7, with 10 bases lining up with TRBD1. Germline V gene sequence: CDR1 SGHVS, CDR2 FQNEAQ. Trimming removed 3 bases from V and 2 bases from J; junction bases left unmatched: 4. The CDR3 is 15 residues long. CDR3 sequence: CASSFDRGRTYEQYF. Here the CDR3 DNA reads TGTGCCAGCAGCTTCGACAGGGGGCGAACCTACGAGCAGTACTTC.

The chain carries TRBV6-1 and TRBJ2-1; D is unclear. Germline-derived CDR1 and CDR2 are MNHNS and SASEGT. This CDR3 is 18 amino acids long. Trimming took off 2 bases at V and 3 bases at J, with 20 bases between the two ends. For the CDR3, the DNA is TGTGCCAGCAGTGAAATCAGTCGGTCGGGTCAGGACTACAATGAGCAGTTCTTC. Protein: CASSEISRSGQDYNEQFF.

V and J are TRBV27 and TRBJ1-3; D not resolved. CDR1 MNHEY and CDR2 SMNVEV come from the germline V gene (reference sequence). V lost 1 base, J lost 0 bases, and 19 bases lay in between. There are 19 residues in the CDR3. CDR3: CASSLLGFGGNSSGNTIYF. CDR3 in DNA: TGTGCCAGCAGTTTATTAGGCTTTGGAGGGAATAGCTCTGGAAACACCATATATTTT.